This entry lists 18 T cell receptor beta chains sequenced from one sample in a study of cytomegalovirus exposure and HLA in healthy donors. 60 Vbeta and 13 Jbeta primers were used in PCR. Some clones are missing from TCRdb's copy, which holds only in-frame ones; the method was immunoSEQ multiplex PCR. The data show some 160,000 clones, roughly 79% seen once. The sample was PBMCs. All receptors derive from a man aged 35 to 55 in good health and CMV-seronegative.

V and J are TRBV15 and TRBJ2-5; D possibly corresponds to TRBD1 (7 bases). The CDR3 runs 18 residues. In germline, CDR1 is LNHNV, CDR2 YYDKDF (reference sequence). Trimming shortened V by 2 bases and J by 1 base, and 20 bases separated the two germline ends. The CDR3 loop is CATSRRRGPRDVQETQYF. The CDR3 DNA reads as TGTGCCACCAGCAGAAGGAGGGGGCCCAGGGATGTCCAAGAGACCCAGTACTTC.

This clone was counted a single time. The V call is TRBV2, the J call TRBJ2-7; TRBD1 agrees at 7 bases. This CDR3 is built from 14 residues. V was clipped by 4 bases and J by 1 base; unmatched bases: 4. Germline CDR1 reads SNHLY; CDR2 reads FYNNEI. CDR3 protein: CASSGDRGSYEQYV. The CDR3 region has the DNA TGTGCCAGCAGTGGGGACAGAGGTTCCTACGAGCAGTACGTC.

The gene calls are TRBV9 and TRBJ2-1, with D possibly TRBD2 on 5 matching bases. Per the germline V gene, CDR1 is SGDLS and CDR2 is YYNGEE. The CDR3 has 16 amino acids. Trimming took off 3 bases at V and 6 bases at J, with 19 bases between the two ends. In DNA form, the CDR3 reads TGTGCCAGCAGCGCTTGGAGCGGTAAGGGTAGCAATGAGCAGTTCTTC. Translated, it gives CASSAWSGKGSNEQFF. The full variable domain, its missing parts supplied by reference TRBV9 and TRBJ2-1, is DSGVTQTPKHLITATGQRVTLRCSPRSGDLSVYWYQQSLDQGLQFLIQYYNGEERAKGNILERFSAQQFPDLHSELNLSSLELGDSALYFCASSAWSGKGSNEQFFGPGTRLTVL.

This clone appeared a single time. The rearrangement uses TRBV6-1 and TRBJ1-5; unclear D gene. V lost 8 bases and J lost 0, with 11 bases in between. The CDR3 extends over 14 amino acids. The germline CDR1 and CDR2 sequences are MNHNS and SASEGT. The CDR3 loop is CASVKDYSNQPQHF. The CDR3, as DNA: TGTGCCAGCGTAAAAGACTATAGCAATCAGCCCCAGCATTTT.

The chain combines TRBV13 with TRBJ1-1; no reliable D call. V lost 2 bases and J 7 bases, leaving 20 bases between the germline ends. The CDR3 is 16 amino acids. Germline CDR1 reads PRHDT; CDR2 reads FYEKMQ (reference sequence). The CDR3 DNA reads as TGTGCCAGCAGCTTAAAAGATGGACGGCGGGAGCTTGAAGCTTTCTTT. Translating it yields CASSLKDGRRELEAFF.

The genes are TRBV4-1 and TRBJ2-2, with D tentatively TRBD2 (5 bases). There are 16 residues in the CDR3. The germline V gene encodes CDR1 MGHRA and CDR2 YSYEKL. The V and J ends lost 2 bases and 1 base respectively, with 11 bases between them. The CDR3 region is CASSQRVGGNTGELFF. CDR3 coding DNA: TGCGCCAGCAGCCAAAGGGTTGGAGGGAACACCGGGGAGCTGTTTTTT.

The chain joins TRBV14 to TRBJ2-2; D gene ambiguous. This CDR3 is built from 13 residues. Germline-derived CDR1 and CDR2 are SGHDN and FVKESK. Trimming shortened V by 5 bases and J by 3 bases, and 7 bases separated the two germline ends. In DNA, the CDR3 is TGTGCCAGCAGCGTAACTCACACCGGGGAGCTGTTTTTT. It translates to CASSVTHTGELFF. Variable domain in full (rest from reference TRBV14 and TRBJ2-2): EAGVTQFPSHSVIEKGQTVTLRCDPISGHDNLYWYRRVMGKEIKFLLHFVKESKQDESGMPNNRFLAERTGGTYSTLKVQPAELEDSGVYFCASSVTHTGELFFGEGSRLTVL.

The chain combines TRBV6-1 with TRBJ1-2; no definite D call. V lost 6 bases, J lost 3 bases, and 11 bases lay in between. This CDR3 comprises 13 residues. Germline V gene lookup returns CDR1 MNHNS and CDR2 SASEGT. The CDR3 reads CASSDRGHYGYTF. CDR3 bases: TGTGCCAGCAGCGATCGAGGCCACTATGGCTACACCTTC.

This clone was recorded only once. The chain combines TRBV7-9 with TRBJ1-5; 9 nucleotides align to TRBD1. The junction had 11 bases not matched to a gene; V was cut back by 5 bases and J by 9 bases. The CDR3 extends over 15 amino acids. Per germline, CDR1 SEHNR and CDR2 FQNEAQ (reference sequence). CDR3 amino acids: CASSPTGGGIVPQHF. The CDR3 DNA reads as TGTGCCAGCAGCCCTACAGGGGGCGGAATTGTGCCCCAGCATTTT.

This chain links TRBV29-1 with TRBJ2-1, with 9 bases identical to TRBD2. The CDR3 extends over 16 amino acids. The ends lost 1 base at V and 0 bases at J; junction bases unmatched: 4. Germline loops: CDR1 SQVTM, CDR2 ANQGSEA. CDR3 residues: CSVEGLAGYSYNEQFF. The DNA of the CDR3 is TGCAGCGTTGAAGGGCTAGCGGGATACTCCTACAATGAGCAGTTCTTC.

As to this clone: At one of its ends the junction is not consistent with the germline gene, which may arise from a read error. CDR3 in DNA: TGTGCCAGCAGCCAAGATGGGGTAGCGGGAGTGCGGAACAGTCAGTACTTC. Its translation: CASSQDGVAGVRNSQYF. The rearrangement uses TRBV4-2 and TRBJ2-4; 9 bases align to TRBD2. CDR1 and CDR2 from the germline V gene are LGHNA and YNFKEQ. CDR3 length: 17 amino acids.

This chain connects TRBV6-4 to TRBJ2-2; TRBD1 agrees at 10 bases. Losses at the gene ends were 10 bases for V and 0 bases for J; bases not matched to a gene: 5. Per the germline V gene, CDR1 is MRHNA and CDR2 is SNTAGT. The length of the CDR3 is 15 residues. CDR3 in DNA: TGTGCCACCACGACAGGGGGCGCGAACACCGGGGAGCTGTTTTTT. This sequence encodes CATTTGGANTGELFF.

The chain has TRBV30 and TRBJ1-4, with 7 bases identical to TRBD1. Germline V gene sequence: CDR1 GTSNPN, CDR2 SVGIG (reference sequence). Trimming removed 0 bases from V and 5 bases from J; junction bases left unmatched: 9. This CDR3 has 16 amino acids. The CDR3 DNA reads TGTGCCTGGAGTGTCCACCGGACAGGCTTGAATGAAAAACTGTTTTTT. Translating gives CAWSVHRTGLNEKLFF.

About this clone: A junction end diverges from the germline sequence, so it may reflect a read error. The CDR3 bases are TGTTCCAGCAGCTTTCCCGGACTGAGCCTAGTCTATGGCTACACCTTC. This sequence encodes CSSSFPGLSLVYGYTF. The V and J genes are TRBV7-9 and TRBJ1-2; D unresolved. The CDR3 is 16 residues long. From germline, CDR1 is SEHNR and CDR2 FQNEAQ (reference sequence). The full variable domain, in which reference TRBV7-9 and TRBJ1-2 provide the parts outside the CDR3, is DTGVSQNPRHKITKRGQNVTFRCDPISEHNRLYWYRQTLGQGPEFLTYFQNEAQLEKSRLLSDRFSAERPKGSFSTLEIQRTEQGDSAMYLCSSSFPGLSLVYGYTFGSGTRLTVV.

The chain combines TRBV11-3 with TRBJ1-2, with no clear D. V was cut by 3 bases and J by 2 bases, with 4 bases left in between. Germline V lookup: CDR1 SGHNT, CDR2 YENEEA. The CDR3 totals 12 residues. As DNA, the CDR3 is TGTGCCAGCAGCTTTGGCAACTATGGCTACACCTTC. This sequence encodes CASSFGNYGYTF.

The chain couples TRBV9 to TRBJ2-5; D gene uncertain. The CDR3 is 14 residues long. The germline CDR1 and CDR2 sequences are SGDLS and YYNGEE. The V and J ends lost 0 bases and 7 bases respectively, with 13 bases between them. This chain's CDR3 is CASSVEQSGRTQYF. CDR3 nucleotide sequence: TGTGCCAGCAGCGTAGAGCAGTCGGGTAGGACCCAGTACTTC.

The chain couples TRBV6-6 to TRBJ1-2; 7 nucleotides line up with TRBD1. Germline V gene sequence: CDR1 MNHNY, CDR2 SVGAGI (reference sequence). The CDR3 is 12 residues long. The CDR3 coding sequence is TGTAGTTCTCGGGACAGCCTTTATGGCTACACCTTC. It encodes CSSRDSLYGYTF.

The V and J genes are TRBV30 and TRBJ2-3; D is uncertain. In germline, CDR1 is GTSNPN, CDR2 SVGIG (reference sequence). CDR3 size: 12 residues. Trimming shortened V by 8 bases and J by 1 base, and 10 bases separated the two germline ends. CDR3 protein: CAAVLGTDTQYF. CDR3 nucleotides: TGTGCCGCCGTTTTAGGCACAGATACGCAGTATTTT.